The 11 T cell receptor beta chains below all came from one sample that was sequenced in a study of blood T cell repertoires in COVID-19 (dated by TCRdb to 2019 to 2021). The library was generated by the immunoSEQ multiplex PCR assay. Held by TCRdb, this immuneACCESS table contains in-frame sequences only and omits some clones. Under half of the omission traces to an unresolved V gene where checked; the cause of the rest is unknown. This sample comprises 150,000 to 200,000 clones, about 86% of them detected only once. About 0.95% of the sample rests with the top ten. The specimen was peripheral blood. The source of these receptors is a young man with acute or convalescent COVID-19.

The rearrangement uses TRBV5-1 and TRBJ2-5, with D possibly matching TRBD2 (5 bases). The CDR3 runs to 14 residues. Germline V gene data show CDR1 as SGHRS and CDR2 as YFSETQ. V gave up 7 bases and J gave up 3 bases, with 16 bases separating them. CDR3 nucleotide sequence: TGCGCCAGCGCCCGAGATACCGGGGAAGAGACCCAGTACTTC. Amino acid sequence: CASARDTGEETQYF.

The chain carries TRBV11-2 and TRBJ2-7, with a tentative D call TRBD1 (6 bases). The V and J ends lost 5 bases and 2 bases respectively, with 13 bases between them. In germline, CDR1 is SGHAT, CDR2 FQNNGV. The CDR3 is 14 amino acids. The CDR3 spells CASSVRDIAYEQYF. DNA for the CDR3: TGTGCCAGCAGCGTAAGGGACATAGCCTACGAGCAGTACTTC.

As to this clone: At the DNA level, this CDR3 is encoded by other sequences in the same sample as well. The chain has TRBV5-1 and TRBJ2-3, with 12 bases matching TRBD2. The J segment lost 5 bases and the V segment lost 4 bases, leaving 2 bases of the junction unmatched. This CDR3 is built from 14 residues. Germline loops: CDR1 SGHRS, CDR2 YFSETQ. The CDR3 coding sequence is TGCGCCAGCAGCCTAGCGGGAGGGATAGATACGCAGTATTTT. Amino acid sequence: CASSLAGGIDTQYF.

The V and J genes are TRBV5-1 and TRBJ2-7; 13 bases are a match to TRBD2. This CDR3 spans 19 amino acids. V dropped 0 bases and J dropped 4; count of bases not matched to a gene: 13. CDR1 is SGHRS and CDR2 is YFSETQ in the germline V gene. CDR3 DNA: TGCGCCAGCAGCTTGGAGGTGGGACTAGCGGGGACGAGCACGTACGAGCAGTACGTC. Its translation: CASSLEVGLAGTSTYEQYV.

The chain links TRBV9 to TRBJ1-1, with TRBD1 matching 7 bases. Germline-derived CDR1 and CDR2 are SGDLS and YYNGEE. The CDR3 has 15 amino acids. The ends lost 5 bases at V and 1 base at J; junction bases unmatched: 8. The CDR3 nucleotides are TGTGCCAGCAGGGCCTCCGGGACAGCGAACACTGAAGCTTTCTTT. Its translation is CASRASGTANTEAFF.

The chain is built from TRBV5-1 and TRBJ2-1; 14 bases agree with TRBD2. The CDR3 totals 16 residues. The junction had 7 bases not matched to a gene; V was cut back by 2 bases and J by 9 bases. Germline lookup yields CDR1 SGHRS and CDR2 YFSETQ. CDR3 bases: TGCGCCAGCAGCTTAGCCGGACTAGCGGGGGGTCGTGAGCAGTTCTTC. As protein: CASSLAGLAGGREQFF.

The chain has TRBV28 and TRBJ1-5, with D hard to call. The length of the CDR3 is 12 residues. Germline-derived CDR1 and CDR2 are MDHEN and SYDVKM. V lost 6 bases and J lost 3, with 6 bases in between. Written as DNA, the CDR3 is TGTGCCAGCAGGCAGGTCAATCAGCCCCAGCATTTT. It yields the protein CASRQVNQPQHF.

The chain combines TRBV5-6 with TRBJ1-6; TRBD1 matches at 8 bases. The CDR3 length is 16 residues. Looked up from germline, CDR1 is SGHDT and CDR2 is YYEEEE. The V segment lost 0 bases and the J segment 10 bases; nucleotides outside the gene matches: 9. CDR3 in amino acids: CASSLVQDRARSPLHF. The CDR3 DNA reads as TGTGCCAGCAGCTTGGTACAGGACAGGGCCCGCTCACCCCTCCACTTT.

The chain carries TRBV25-1 and TRBJ1-2, with a tentative D call TRBD1 (6 bases). The CDR3 contains 16 residues. V was shortened by 3 bases and J by 2 bases, with 16 bases between the two germline ends. The germline gives CDR1 MGHDK, CDR2 SYGVNS. The CDR3 region has the DNA TGTGCCAGCAGTGAGGGGGCCATTAGAGGAAACTATGGCTACACCTTC. Its translation is CASSEGAIRGNYGYTF.

The V call is TRBV6-2 or TRBV6-3, the J call TRBJ1-3, with D unclear. V gave up 6 bases and J gave up 4 bases, with 16 bases separating them. Per germline, CDR1 MNHEY and CDR2 SVGEGT. The CDR3 is 15 amino acids. The CDR3 DNA reads TGTGCCAGCAGCCCCCCTACCTCCTCGGGAAACACCATATATTTT. Translating gives CASSPPTSSGNTIYF.

This chain uses TRBV7-8 with TRBJ2-3; a possible D gene is TRBD1 (6 bases). V lost 3 bases and J 0 bases, leaving 7 bases between the germline ends. The CDR3 sequence is 14 residues long. Germline loops: CDR1 SGHVS, CDR2 FQNEAQ. Written as DNA, the CDR3 is TGTGCCAGCAGCTTCAGGGGTAGCACAGATACGCAGTATTTT. It is translated as CASSFRGSTDTQYF. The entire variable domain, with the rest obtained from reference TRBV7-8 and TRBJ2-3, is as follows: GAGVSQSPRYKVAKRGQDVALRCDPISGHVSLFWYQQALGQGPEFLTYFQNEAQLDKSGLPSDRFFAERPEGSVSTLKIQRTQQEDSAVYLCASSFRGSTDTQYFGPGTRLTVL.